Shown below are 30 T cell receptor beta chains from a single sample sequenced in a study of CD8+ T cells in alopecia areata. The treatment was: oral pan-JAK inhibitor, 5-10 mg twice daily. After isolation, RNA underwent reverse transcription to generate cDNA as the sequencing template. Sequencing was performed with immunoSEQ multiplex PCR; in TCRdb, only in-frame clones are kept and a portion is missing. The sample lists around 100,000 clones; less than 75% were seen once. The material sequenced was CD8+ T cells sorted from blood, taken at week 24, from a patient treated with tofacitinib. The receptors were gathered from a human donor with alopecia areata.

This clone occurred a few times. The CDR3 region is CASSVQLADEQYF. Here the CDR3 DNA reads TGTGCCAGCAGCGTACAGCTAGCGGACGAGCAGTACTTC. The rearrangement uses TRBV9 and TRBJ2-7; TRBD2 aligns across 7 bases. CDR1 and CDR2 from the germline V gene are SGDLS and YYNGEE. V lost 1 base to trimming and J lost 5 bases; unmatched junction nucleotides: 3. This CDR3 is 13 amino acids long.

This chain uses TRBV12-5 with TRBJ2-5; the match to TRBD2 covers 12 bases. The CDR3 loop spans 15 amino acids. The junction had 4 bases not matched to a gene; V was cut back by 7 bases and J by 1 base. Germline V gene data show CDR1 as LGHNT and CDR2 as FRNRAP. CDR3 loop: CASAASGGVQETQYF. Here the CDR3 DNA reads TGTGCTAGTGCGGCTAGCGGGGGGGTCCAAGAGACCCAGTACTTC.

This chain connects TRBV5-4 to TRBJ2-7; D remains unclear. The CDR3 is made up of 11 amino acids. Trimming stripped 4 bases from V and 6 bases from J, with 8 bases between. CDR1 is SGHNT, CDR2 YYREEE, per germline (reference sequence). The CDR3 loop is CASSVSSEQYF. CDR3 nucleotide sequence: TGTGCCAGCAGCGTTAGCAGCGAGCAGTACTTC.

Only one count was recorded for this clone. This rearrangement joins TRBV5-6 to TRBJ2-5, with 8 bases fitting TRBD2. With 1 base clipped from V and 2 bases from J, the junction kept 4 bases outside the gene matches. The CDR3 is 15 residues long. Per the germline V gene, CDR1 is SGHDT and CDR2 is YYEEEE. CDR3 DNA: TGTGCCAGCAGCTTGCTGCGGGGGGTACAAGAGACCCAGTACTTC. Translated, it gives CASSLLRGVQETQYF.

This clone was recorded only once. The chain has TRBV5-1 and TRBJ2-7; either TRBD1 or TRBD2 may supply D (5 bases each). The CDR3 is 17 residues long. Germline values: CDR1 SGHRS, CDR2 YFSETQ. Between the trimmed V and J ends, which lost 0 bases and 2 bases, there was a span of 18 bases. CDR3 DNA sequence: TGCGCCAGCAGCTTGGGAAGGAGCAGGGACCCTACCTACGAGCAGTACTTC. Protein product: CASSLGRSRDPTYEQYF.

This clone turned up a few times. The chain has TRBV29-1 and TRBJ2-4; TRBD2 might be the D (5 bases). The V and J ends lost 4 bases and 6 bases respectively, with 13 bases between them. CDR1 SQVTM and CDR2 ANQGSEA come from the germline V gene. The CDR3 consists of 13 residues. CDR3 nucleotide sequence: TGCAGCGTTGTCTCACTAGATGCAAACATTCAGTACTTC. Translation gives CSVVSLDANIQYF.

This clone was recorded a few times. The chain carries TRBV6-1 and TRBJ2-7, with 9 bases fitting TRBD1. V lost 4 bases to trimming and J lost 3 bases; unmatched junction nucleotides: 7. The CDR3 contains 15 residues. Per germline, CDR1 MNHNS and CDR2 SASEGT. CDR3 residues: CASSGTGQGVYEQYF. The CDR3 nucleotides are TGTGCCAGCAGTGGCACGGGACAGGGTGTCTACGAGCAGTACTTC.

The sample holds a few counts of this clone. CDR3 sequence reads: CASSLSHGGETQYF. Written as DNA, the CDR3 is TGCGCCAGCAGCTTGAGTCACGGGGGAGAGACCCAGTACTTC. This chain joins TRBV5-1 and TRBJ2-5; D may be TRBD2 (6 bases). Germline loops: CDR1 SGHRS, CDR2 YFSETQ. Trimming removed 1 base from V and 4 bases from J, with 11 bases in between. This CDR3 is built from 14 residues.

This clone was seen a single time. The rearrangement joins TRBV7-9 to TRBJ2-1; D tentatively reads TRBD1 or TRBD2 (5 bases each). This CDR3 is 16 amino acids long. Germline CDR1 is SEHNR and CDR2 is FQNEAQ (reference sequence). The V end lost 3 bases, the J end lost 4 bases, and 16 bases lay between the germline ends. In nucleotides, the CDR3 is TGTGCCAGCAGCTTTATGGAGGCAGGGACGTACAATGAGCAGTTCTTC. Its translation: CASSFMEAGTYNEQFF. The variable domain in full, completed from reference TRBV7-9 and TRBJ2-1, reads DTGVSQNPRHKITKRGQNVTFRCDPISEHNRLYWYRQTLGQGPEFLTYFQNEAQLEKSRLLSDRFSAERPKGSFSTLEIQRTEQGDSAMYLCASSFMEAGTYNEQFFGPGTRLTVL.

This clone has ten or more counts. The chain recombines TRBV11-2 with TRBJ2-5, with TRBD1 as a possible D gene (5 bases). Germline values: CDR1 SGHAT, CDR2 FQNNGV. V gave up 2 bases and J gave up 5 bases, with 9 bases separating them. This CDR3 is 13 amino acids long. The chain's CDR3 is CASSLWQGETQYF. In DNA form, the CDR3 reads TGTGCCAGCAGCTTATGGCAGGGCGAGACCCAGTACTTC.

The chain is built from TRBV7-9 and TRBJ2-3, with 8 nucleotides matching TRBD2. The ends lost 2 bases at V and 6 bases at J; junction bases unmatched: 4. The CDR3 contains 14 residues. Per germline, CDR1 SEHNR and CDR2 FQNEAQ (reference sequence). CDR3 sequence: CASSLSGGEDTQYF. The CDR3 nucleotides are TGTGCCAGCAGCTTAAGCGGGGGTGAGGATACGCAGTATTTT.

The rearrangement joins TRBV19 to TRBJ2-7; D is unresolved. The germline CDR1 and CDR2 sequences are LNHDA and SQIVND (reference sequence). The CDR3 extends over 11 amino acids. The ends were cut back, 6 bases at V and 2 bases at J, with 5 bases in the middle. Written as DNA, the CDR3 is TGTGCCAGTAGCCCCCCCTACGAGCAGTACTTC. Amino acid sequence: CASSPPYEQYF.

This clone was counted a single time. The gene calls are TRBV7-3 and TRBJ1-6; D ambiguous. Trimming pared 1 base from V and 11 bases from J, leaving 9 bases between. This CDR3 has 13 residues. Germline V lookup: CDR1 SGHTA, CDR2 FQGTGA. CDR3 protein: CASSLNGRTPLHF. Here the CDR3 DNA reads TGTGCCAGCAGCTTAAATGGGCGGACACCCCTCCACTTT.

The J gene is TRBJ2-7, the V gene TRBV27; 10 bases are a match to TRBD1. The CDR3 sequence is 14 residues long. The germline gives CDR1 MNHEY, CDR2 SMNVEV (reference sequence). The J segment lost 3 bases and the V segment lost 2 bases, leaving 1 base of the junction unmatched. CDR3 residues: CASSLDRGLYEQYF. In nucleotides, the CDR3 is TGTGCCAGCAGTTTAGACAGGGGGCTCTACGAGCAGTACTTC.

The chain combines TRBV2 with TRBJ1-2; no clear D. The CDR3 spans 13 residues. V lost 6 bases, J lost 5 bases, and 13 bases lay in between. Germline V CDR1 and CDR2: SNHLY, FYNNEI. The CDR3 spells CASSSKMGYGYTF. DNA for the CDR3: TGTGCCAGCAGCAGTAAAATGGGTTATGGCTACACCTTC.

This chain links TRBV19 with TRBJ2-1; D is possibly TRBD2 (5 bases). The CDR3 consists of 15 residues. Trimming pared 3 bases from V and 0 bases from J, leaving 9 bases between. CDR1 and CDR2 (germline): LNHDA, SQIVND (reference sequence). The CDR3 DNA sequence: TGTGCCAGTAGTATGGGGAGTAGCTCCTACAATGAGCAGTTCTTC. Its translation is CASSMGSSSYNEQFF.

CDR3 sequence: CASSVGTGAYEQYF. The CDR3 DNA reads as TGTGCCAGCAGCGTAGGGACAGGGGCCTACGAGCAGTACTTC. The V gene is TRBV9, the J gene TRBJ2-7, with 9 bases identical to TRBD1. In germline, CDR1 is SGDLS, CDR2 YYNGEE. The CDR3 contains 14 residues. J was trimmed by 2 bases and V by 0 bases; bases with no gene match: 0.

CDR3 DNA sequence: TGCGCCAGCAGCTGGGACGTAGGGAGCTCCTACGAGCAGTACTTC. Residues: CASSWDVGSSYEQYF. The rearrangement joins TRBV5-1 to TRBJ2-7; D may correspond to TRBD1 or TRBD2 (5 bases each). The CDR3 contains 15 residues. CDR1 is SGHRS and CDR2 is YFSETQ in the germline V gene. The V end lost 3 bases, the J end lost 0 bases, and 13 bases lay between the germline ends.

The chain couples TRBV23-1 to TRBJ2-7, with 8 bases fitting TRBD1. TRBV23-1 is placed among ORFs of uncertain function. The CDR3 is made up of 17 amino acids. Germline trimming cut 0 bases from V and 2 bases from J; bases unmatched to any gene: 9. CDR3 nucleotide sequence: TGCGCCAGCAGTCAATCCCGGGGGCAGGGGGCACCCTACGAGCAGTACTTC. Encoded protein: CASSQSRGQGAPYEQYF.

This sequence joins TRBV2 and TRBJ1-4; 9 nucleotides line up with TRBD1. The V and J ends lost 1 base and 8 bases, in that order; junction bases with no gene match: 8. The CDR3 consists of 16 residues. Germline values: CDR1 SNHLY, CDR2 FYNNEI. CDR3 loop: CASSEGDRVEDEKLFF. As DNA, the CDR3 is TGTGCCAGCAGTGAAGGGGACAGGGTGGAGGACGAAAAACTGTTTTTT.

The chain employs TRBV29-1 and TRBJ1-1; a weak D match, TRBD1 (5 bases). CDR1 SQVTM and CDR2 ANQGSEA come from the germline V gene. The CDR3 runs to 11 residues. The CDR3 nucleotides are TGCGGCAATGGTGAGGGGACTGAAGCTTTCTTT. Amino acids: CGNGEGTEAFF.

The gene calls are TRBV10-3 and TRBJ2-7; D could derive from TRBD1 or TRBD2 (5 bases each). The CDR3 length is 13 residues. The germline gives CDR1 ENHRY, CDR2 SYGVKD. Trimming shortened V by 9 bases and J by 2 bases, and 14 bases separated the two germline ends. CDR3 sequence reads: CAIYSEGTYEQYF. CDR3 in DNA: TGTGCCATTTATTCTGAGGGGACCTACGAGCAGTACTTC.

The chain links TRBV5-1 to TRBJ2-7; a possible D gene is TRBD1 (7 bases). Germline V gene data show CDR1 as SGHRS and CDR2 as YFSETQ. With 7 bases removed from V and 5 bases from J, the gap between germline ends came to 13 bases. This CDR3 has 12 residues. The DNA of the CDR3 is TGCGCCAGCGGAGGGACAGCAAACGAGCAGTACTTC. Protein sequence: CASGGTANEQYF. Looking up the rest from reference TRBV5-1 and TRBJ2-7 gives the full variable domain: KAGVTQTPRYLIKTRGQQVTLSCSPISGHRSVSWYQQTPGQGLQFLFEYFSETQRNKGNFPGRFSGRQFSNSRSEMNVSTLELGDSALYLCASGGTANEQYFGPGTRLTVT.

The V call is TRBV19, the J call TRBJ2-1, with 9 bases matching TRBD1. The length of the CDR3 is 15 residues. The ends lost 6 bases at V and 7 bases at J; junction bases unmatched: 10. Germline V lookup: CDR1 LNHDA, CDR2 SQIVND (reference sequence). The DNA for the CDR3 is TGTGCCAGTAGACAAGCCGAGGACAGGGGTAATGAGCAGTTCTTC. This sequence encodes CASRQAEDRGNEQFF.

This chain uses TRBV4-3 with TRBJ1-5; no firm D call. Germline V CDR1 and CDR2: LGHNA, YSLEER. V was cut by 1 base and J by 0 bases, with 7 bases left in between. This CDR3 spans 15 amino acids. For the CDR3, the DNA is TGCGCCAGCAGCCAAGTCGAGGGTAGCAATCAGCCCCAGCATTTT. This gives the protein CASSQVEGSNQPQHF.

This chain links TRBV30 with TRBJ1-3, with a tentative D call TRBD1 (6 bases). The CDR3 is made up of 13 amino acids. In germline, CDR1 is GTSNPN, CDR2 SVGIG (reference sequence). The V gene lost 5 bases and the J gene lost 3 bases, with 11 bases spanning the gap. The CDR3 sequence is CAWEQGNGNTIYF. The CDR3 bases are TGTGCCTGGGAACAGGGTAATGGAAACACCATATATTTT.

The chain links TRBV5-4 to TRBJ2-7, with D perhaps being TRBD1 or TRBD2 (5 bases each). Deletions cut 3 bases from V and 4 bases from J, with 14 bases between. The CDR3 runs 14 residues. The germline CDR1 and CDR2 sequences are SGHNT and YYREEE (reference sequence). CDR3 protein: CASSSTGPGYEQYF. CDR3 bases: TGTGCCAGCAGCTCGACGGGACCGGGTTACGAGCAGTACTTC.

This clone appeared a few times. A read error may produce the germline difference seen at one junction end. This rearrangement joins TRBV7-3 to TRBJ2-7, with a tentative D call TRBD1 (6 bases). This CDR3 has 15 amino acids. CDR1 and CDR2 (germline): SGHTA, FQGTGA. CDR3 nucleotides: TGCGCCAGCAGCCAACAGGGTATAGCGTCCTACGAGCAGTACTTC. This gives the protein CASSQQGIASYEQYF.

This clone was counted a single time. This sequence joins TRBV7-6 and TRBJ2-7; weak D call: TRBD1 (5 bases). Trimming took off 5 bases at V and 5 bases at J, with 25 bases between the two ends. Germline-derived CDR1 and CDR2 are SGHVS and FNYEAQ. CDR3 length: 17 amino acids. CDR3 sequence: CASSPLGVQAGTDEQYF. For the CDR3, the DNA is TGTGCCAGCAGCCCCCTCGGCGTACAGGCCGGAACGGACGAGCAGTACTTC.

The chain uses TRBV2 and TRBJ2-1; 9 positions agree with TRBD2. CDR1 and CDR2 from the germline V gene are SNHLY and FYNNEI. CDR3 length: 14 residues. Losses at the gene ends were 8 bases for V and 6 bases for J; bases not matched to a gene: 8. CDR3 in DNA: TGTGCCAGCCTGGGACTAGCTAAGGCCAATGAGCAGTTCTTC. This codes for CASLGLAKANEQFF.